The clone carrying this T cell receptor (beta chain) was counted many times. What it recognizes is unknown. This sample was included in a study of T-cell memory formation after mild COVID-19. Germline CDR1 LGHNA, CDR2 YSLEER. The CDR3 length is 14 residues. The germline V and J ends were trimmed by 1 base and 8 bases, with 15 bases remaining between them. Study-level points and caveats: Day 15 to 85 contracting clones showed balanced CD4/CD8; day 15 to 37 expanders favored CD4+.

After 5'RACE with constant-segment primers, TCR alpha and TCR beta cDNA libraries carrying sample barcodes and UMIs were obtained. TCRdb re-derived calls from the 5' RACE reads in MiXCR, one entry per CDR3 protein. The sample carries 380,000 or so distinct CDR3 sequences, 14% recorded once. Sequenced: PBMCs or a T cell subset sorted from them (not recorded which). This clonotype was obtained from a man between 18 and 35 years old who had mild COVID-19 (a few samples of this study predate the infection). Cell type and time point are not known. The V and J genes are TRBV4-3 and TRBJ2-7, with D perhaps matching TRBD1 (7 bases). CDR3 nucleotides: TGCGCCAGCAGCCAAGTCGGAGGGGGCGCGAAGCAGTACTTC. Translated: CASSQVGGGAKQYF.